This is a list of T cell receptor beta chains from one sample in a study of spatial heterogeneity in lung cancer. TCRdb re-called the 5' RACE reads through MiXCR, storing one row per CDR3 protein. Of about 26,000 distinct CDR3 sequences in the sample, 5% to 6% were seen once. The sequencing here drew on PBMCs, taken at follow-up. These receptors originate from a male donor with early-stage non-small cell lung cancer. CDR3s include the opening cysteine and the closing phenylalanine or tryptophan. D genes are given only for firm matches. Where a row states a size, it is once, few, many or the class of an expanded clone; other rows omit it.

d_gene,abundance,j_gene,v_gene,CDR3nt,CDR3aa
.,many,TRBJ2-2,TRBV28,TGTGCCAGCTCAACGGAGTTTGGAGCCGGGGAGCTGTTTTTT,CASSTEFGAGELFF
.,.,TRBJ2-6,TRBV7-3,TGTGCCAGCAGCTTAAGAGGGAGCGAGTCCGACGTCCTGACTTTC,CASSLRGSESDVLTF
TRBD2,.,TRBJ2-3,TRBV5-5,TGTGCCAGCAGCCGGGGACTAGCGGAAACAGATACGCAGTATTTT,CASSRGLAETDTQYF
.,.,TRBJ2-3,TRBV20-1,TGCAGTGCTAAAAACCAATTGGACACAGATACGCAGTATTTT,CSAKNQLDTDTQYF
.,medium-sized,TRBJ2-1,TRBV6-2/TRBV6-3,TGTGCCAGCATTCACTTCAATGAGCAGTTCTTC,CASIHFNEQFF
TRBD1,many,TRBJ2-3,TRBV5-4,TGTGCCAGCAGCCGGGGAACAGGGGTCTCCACAGATACGCAGTATTTT,CASSRGTGVSTDTQYF
.,.,TRBJ2-7,TRBV29-1,TGCAGCGTTGAAGCATCTTCGGGACATTCTTCCGAGCAGTACTTC,CSVEASSGHSSEQYF
.,many,TRBJ2-2,TRBV11-1,TGTGCCAGCAGCCCGACAGGGGAGGGGGCCGGGGAGCTGTTTTTT,CASSPTGEGAGELFF
.,many,TRBJ1-1,TRBV29-1,TGCAGCGTTGGCCGGGGCACTGAAGCTTTCTTT,CSVGRGTEAFF
.,many,TRBJ2-5,TRBV7-2,TGTGCCAGCAGCCCCCTGGGTCGGACAAAAGGGGGAGAGACCCAGTACTTC,CASSPLGRTKGGETQYF
.,many,TRBJ1-6,TRBV5-6,TGTGCCAGCAGCCCTACAGAGAGCTCCTATAATTCACCCCTCCACTTT,CASSPTESSYNSPLHF
TRBD1,many,TRBJ2-1,TRBV30,TGTGCCTGGAGTGGGCCGGGACAGGGCGTCAATGAGCAGTTCTTC,CAWSGPGQGVNEQFF
.,many,TRBJ1-5,TRBV7-9,TGTGCCAGCAGCTACAGAGGGGGGCCCAATCAGCCCCAGCATTTT,CASSYRGGPNQPQHF
.,many,TRBJ1-2,TRBV19,TGTGCCAGTAGTATAGGAGGGACCTATGGCTACACCTTC,CASSIGGTYGYTF
TRBD1,many,TRBJ2-3,TRBV4-1,TGCGCCAGCAGCTCAAGTCGCCTACAGGGGCGACCCACAGATACGCAGTATTTT,CASSSSRLQGRPTDTQYF
.,many,TRBJ2-5,TRBV29-1,TGCAGCTCCACAAGGGTGGCAGAGACCCAGTACTTC,CSSTRVAETQYF
.,few,TRBJ2-2,TRBV5-6,TGTGCCAGCAGCCGCCCGGCCGGGGCCGGGGAGCTGTTTTTT,CASSRPAGAGELFF
.,many,TRBJ1-4,TRBV12-3/TRBV12-4,TGTGCCAGCAGCCCTACGATGGTCTTTGAAAAACTGTTTTTT,CASSPTMVFEKLFF
.,many,TRBJ2-3,TRBV7-9,TGTGCCAGCAGCCCTTCTAGTACAGATACGCAGTATTTT,CASSPSSTDTQYF
.,.,TRBJ2-7,TRBV3-2,TGTGCCAGCCTACCGGGCCGAACAGTACGGGAGCAGTACTTC,CASLPGRTVREQYF
TRBD1,many,TRBJ2-6,TRBV10-3,TGTGCCATCAGTTGGGATCCGGGACAGGGTATGGCTGGGGCCAACGTCCTGACTTTC,CAISWDPGQGMAGANVLTF
.,.,TRBJ2-3,TRBV6-5,TGTGCCAGCAGTTATTTTGGGGGCTCTGGCACAGATACGCAGTATTTT,CASSYFGGSGTDTQYF
.,many,TRBJ2-6,TRBV3-1,TGTGCCAGCAGCCTCCCTCCAGGATCTGGGGCCAACGTCCTGACTTTC,CASSLPPGSGANVLTF
TRBD1,many,TRBJ2-1,TRBV19,TGTGCCAGTAGGGGACAGGGGGCTCTCTCCTACAATGAGCAGTTCTTC,CASRGQGALSYNEQFF
.,.,TRBJ2-6,TRBV7-9,TGTGCCAGCAGCTTACGTGGACGAACCCCGAGCTCTGGGGCCAACGTCCTGACTTTC,CASSLRGRTPSSGANVLTF
TRBD1,many,TRBJ1-2,TRBV3-1,TGTGCCAGCAGCCGGACAGGGTCCAATGGCTACACCTTC,CASSRTGSNGYTF
TRBD1,.,TRBJ1-5,TRBV20-1,TGCAGTGCTAGAAAGGGACAGAGCAATCAGCCCCAGCATTTT,CSARKGQSNQPQHF
.,few,TRBJ1-2,TRBV30,TGTGCCTCTCCAGCGGGGCAGTCGGCTAACTATGGCTACACCTTC,CASPAGQSANYGYTF
.,few,TRBJ2-3,TRBV4-3,TGCGCCAGCAGCCTGACTCCCCGATCCGGAATCCTTAGCACAGATACGCAGTATTTT,CASSLTPRSGILSTDTQYF
.,many,TRBJ2-1,TRBV5-1,TGCGCCAGCAGCTTGGGTAACAATTACAATGAGCAGTTCTTC,CASSLGNNYNEQFF
.,.,TRBJ1-2,TRBV24-1,TGTGCCACCAGTGATACGGGTCGAGGGGGAGGCTACACCTTC,CATSDTGRGGGYTF
TRBD2,many,TRBJ2-1,TRBV5-1,TGCGCCAGCACCCTTACTAGCGGGTGGTACAATGAGCAGTTCTTC,CASTLTSGWYNEQFF
TRBD1,few,TRBJ1-1,TRBV24-1,TGTGCCACCAGTGACCTGGGACAGGGGGGACCTAACACTGAAGCTTTCTTT,CATSDLGQGGPNTEAFF
TRBD1,few,TRBJ1-1,TRBV20-1,TGCAGTGCTAGAGATGCCAGGGGGCCCACTGAAGCTTTCTTT,CSARDARGPTEAFF
.,many,TRBJ2-3,TRBV6-1,TGTGCCAGCAGTGGTGGCTTGCAATTCACAGATACGCAGTATTTT,CASSGGLQFTDTQYF
.,many,TRBJ2-5,TRBV29-1,TGCAGCGGTGGGACAAATCCACAAGAGACCCAGTACTTC,CSGGTNPQETQYF
.,many,TRBJ2-7,TRBV27,TGTGCCAGCAGTCCAGGACTCTACGAGCAGTACTTC,CASSPGLYEQYF
TRBD1,many,TRBJ2-3,TRBV20-1,TGCAGTGCCCATCCCAGGACAGGTGCGACAGATACGCAGTATTTT,CSAHPRTGATDTQYF